This entry describes one TCR beta chain. What it binds is unknown. The record originates from a study of T cell responses to AZD1222 COVID-19 vaccine. Overall study findings and caveats: White British people made up most donors, females outnumbered males, and clonal diversity was possibly underestimated. The breadth and depth of Spike-specific TCRs increased once two AZD1222 doses had been given. Seropositivity was recorded at baseline in only five to seven AZD1222 recipients. Unmutated variant regions are reportedly the target of nearly half of TCRs that are spike-specific.

The table came from immunoSEQ multiplex PCR; TCRdb's copy has only in-frame clones and leaves some out. The sample includes approximately 200,000 clones, approximately 93% of them seen just once. The V gene end was trimmed by 8 bases and the J gene end by 3 bases; junction bases not matched to a gene: 3. The CDR3 length is 12 residues. In germline, CDR1 is SGHAT, CDR2 FQNNGV. The input for sequencing was peripheral blood, taken 28 days after the second AZD1222 dose. The sequence derives from an adult who received the AZD1222 COVID-19 vaccine. This rearrangement joins TRBV11-2 to TRBJ2-7, with 8 positions matching TRBD2. CDR3 region: CASAGGVYEQYF. The CDR3 coding sequence is TGTGCCAGCGCGGGGGGCGTCTACGAGCAGTACTTC.